A single sample is the source of the 30 T cell receptor beta chains below, sequenced in a study of T cell changes during pregnancy in multiple sclerosis. TCRdb's copy holds only in-frame clones and misses some; the assay was immunoSEQ multiplex PCR. The sample lists around 70,000 clones; approximately 92% were seen once. The sequencing used peripheral blood, collected in the second trimester of pregnancy. Receptors were obtained from a female donor with multiple sclerosis, enrolled in a pregnancy study.

This chain links TRBV6-4 with TRBJ2-1; TRBD1 matches at 8 bases. V dropped 2 bases and J dropped 3; count of bases not matched to a gene: 3. Looked up from germline, CDR1 is MRHNA and CDR2 is SNTAGT. This CDR3 has 15 residues. The CDR3 here is CASSDQGQGYNEQFF. Here the CDR3 DNA reads TGTGCCAGCAGTGACCAAGGACAGGGCTACAATGAGCAGTTCTTC.

The chain links TRBV2 to TRBJ1-5; D uncertain. This CDR3 is 14 amino acids long. Trimming cost V 2 bases and J 3 bases, with 8 bases left between them. Germline V gives CDR1 SNHLY, CDR2 FYNNEI. Written as DNA, the CDR3 is TGTGCCAGCAGTGAATACGGGTACAATCAGCCCCAGCATTTT. Translated, it gives CASSEYGYNQPQHF.

This clone was detected once. The rearrangement joins TRBV15 to TRBJ2-1; a possible D gene is TRBD2 (6 bases). The CDR3 loop spans 16 amino acids. V lost 1 base, J lost 0 bases, and 10 bases lay in between. CDR1 and CDR2 from the germline V gene are LNHNV and YYDKDF (reference sequence). This CDR3 reads CATSRAGSHSYNEQFF. The CDR3 coding sequence is TGTGCCACCAGCAGAGCCGGGAGTCACTCCTACAATGAGCAGTTCTTC.

The chain uses TRBV5-6 and TRBJ2-1; 9 bases align to TRBD1. Losses at the gene ends were 2 bases for V and 7 bases for J; bases not matched to a gene: 7. Germline CDR1 reads SGHDT; CDR2 reads YYEEEE. There are 15 residues in the CDR3. The CDR3 DNA reads as TGTGCCAGCAGCTTAACCGGGACAGGGAAAAATGAGCAGTTCTTC. Translation: CASSLTGTGKNEQFF.

CDR3 sequence: CASSFRQTRSNQPQHF. The CDR3 DNA follows: TGTGCCAGCAGTTTCAGGCAGACAAGGAGCAATCAGCCCCAGCATTTT. The V gene is TRBV28, the J gene TRBJ1-5; D not resolved. The CDR3 has 16 residues. V was pared by 3 bases and J by 1 base, with 13 bases between. From germline, CDR1 is MDHEN and CDR2 SYDVKM. The whole variable domain, remainder taken from reference TRBV28 and TRBJ1-5, is DVKVTQSSRYLVKRTGEKVFLECVQDMDHENMFWYRQDPGLGLRLIYFSYDVKMKEKGDIPEGYSVSREKKERFSLILESASTNQTSMYLCASSFRQTRSNQPQHFGDGTRLSIL.

This clone was seen once. The CDR3 DNA reads as TGTGCCAGCAGCGCCCCCCGGGACAGTGAAGCAGATACGCAGTATTTT. It yields the protein CASSAPRDSEADTQYF. The chain joins TRBV9 to TRBJ2-3, with TRBD1 identical over 7 bases. The CDR3 runs 16 residues. Germline assignment: CDR1 SGDLS and CDR2 YYNGEE. Unmatched junction bases numbered 11, after V lost 3 bases and J lost 4 bases. The variable domain in full, completed from reference TRBV9 and TRBJ2-3, reads DSGVTQTPKHLITATGQRVTLRCSPRSGDLSVYWYQQSLDQGLQFLIQYYNGEERAKGNILERFSAQQFPDLHSELNLSSLELGDSALYFCASSAPRDSEADTQYFGPGTRLTVL.

The rearrangement links TRBV9 to TRBJ2-3; 9 bases are a match to TRBD2. The CDR3 has 17 residues. J was trimmed by 2 bases and V by 0 bases; bases with no gene match: 7. The germline gives CDR1 SGDLS, CDR2 YYNGEE. This CDR3 is CASSVESAGGFTDTQYF. CDR3 coding DNA: TGTGCCAGCAGCGTAGAGAGCGCGGGGGGGTTCACAGATACGCAGTATTTT.

This sequence joins TRBV27 and TRBJ1-2; possibly TRBD1 for D (6 bases). V was shortened by 6 bases and J by 4 bases, with 15 bases between the two germline ends. This CDR3 spans 14 amino acids. Germline V gene lookup returns CDR1 MNHEY and CDR2 SMNVEV (reference sequence). The chain's CDR3 is CASRPSGQRYGYTF. The CDR3 bases are TGTGCCAGCAGGCCGAGCGGACAGCGCTATGGCTACACCTTC.

The rearrangement joins TRBV30 to TRBJ2-7; 7 nucleotides line up with TRBD2. J was trimmed by 6 bases and V by 8 bases; bases with no gene match: 10. Germline values: CDR1 GTSNPN, CDR2 SVGIG (reference sequence). The CDR3 totals 12 residues. The CDR3 sequence: CAGGRAKGEQYF. The CDR3 DNA sequence: TGTGCCGGAGGGAGGGCAAAGGGCGAGCAGTACTTC.

This clone was detected a few times. The chain employs TRBV5-1 and TRBJ2-7; 7 bases match TRBD2. This CDR3 is built from 18 residues. In germline, CDR1 is SGHRS, CDR2 YFSETQ. V shed 0 bases, J shed 0 bases, and the junction held 12 bases outside the gene matches. The CDR3 is CASSLVGGRAGDSYEQYF. The CDR3 DNA reads TGCGCCAGCAGCTTGGTCGGGGGTCGGGCGGGAGACTCCTACGAGCAGTACTTC.

V gene TRBV5-1 combines with J gene TRBJ1-1, with 7 bases identical to TRBD1. This CDR3 is built from 15 residues. Germline V lookup: CDR1 SGHRS, CDR2 YFSETQ. V dropped 4 bases and J dropped 0; count of bases not matched to a gene: 6. Here the CDR3 DNA reads TGCGCCAGCAGCCCCGGGACAGCCCTGAACACTGAAGCTTTCTTT. The encoded protein is CASSPGTALNTEAFF.

The chain employs TRBV7-6 and TRBJ1-4; 8 nucleotides line up with TRBD1. Germline-derived CDR1 and CDR2 are SGHVS and FNYEAQ. CDR3 length: 16 residues. Trimming at V came to 5 bases and at J to 8 bases, leaving 13 bases not matched to a gene. The CDR3 DNA is TGTGCCAGCAGCCGAGCCCAAGGACAGGGTAGCGAAAAACTGTTTTTT. It encodes CASSRAQGQGSEKLFF.

The J gene is TRBJ2-1, the V gene TRBV7-5; TRBD2 is the table's D call, not checked against the DNA. TRBV7-5 is flagged as a pseudogene. The CDR3 is made up of 14 amino acids. This CDR3 reads CARSLEASDNEQFF. The CDR3 region has the DNA TGTGCCAGAAGCTTAGAGGCTAGCGACAATGAGCAGTTCTTC.

This clone was recorded once. This rearrangement joins TRBV9 to TRBJ1-3; tentatively, D is TRBD1 (5 bases). With 0 bases removed from V and 4 bases from J, the gap between germline ends came to 8 bases. The CDR3 totals 14 residues. Germline CDR1 and CDR2: SGDLS and YYNGEE. The CDR3 here is CASSVVGGGNTIYF. The CDR3 DNA sequence: TGTGCCAGCAGCGTAGTGGGGGGAGGAAACACCATATATTTT.

This rearrangement joins TRBV5-6 to TRBJ1-1; D is undetermined. Germline CDR1 is SGHDT and CDR2 is YYEEEE. The V and J ends lost 4 bases and 10 bases respectively, with 17 bases between them. The CDR3 sequence is 13 residues long. The CDR3 region has the DNA TGTGCCAGCAGCCGTTGGGGAGTGGGAGTAGCTTTCTTT. Its translation: CASSRWGVGVAFF. Combining the CDR3 with reference TRBV5-6 and TRBJ1-1 gives the whole variable domain DAGVTQSPTHLIKTRGQQVTLRCSPKSGHDTVSWYQQALGQGPQFIFQYYEEEERQRGNFPDRFSGHQFPNYSSELNVNALLLGDSALYLCASSRWGVGVAFFGQGTRLTVV.

This chain joins TRBV28 and TRBJ1-4; tentative D call: TRBD1 (6 bases). The CDR3 extends over 14 amino acids. CDR1 is MDHEN and CDR2 is SYDVKM in the germline V gene. V lost 6 bases, J lost 8 bases, and 16 bases lay in between. The CDR3 sequence: CASRQQGAQEKLFF. The CDR3 region has the DNA TGTGCCAGCAGGCAACAGGGTGCACAGGAAAAACTGTTTTTT.

The chain is built from TRBV28 and TRBJ1-1; perhaps TRBD1 as D (6 bases). In germline, CDR1 is MDHEN, CDR2 SYDVKM. The CDR3 runs to 14 residues. Trimming took 2 bases from V and 4 from J, leaving 11 bases between them. The CDR3 loop is CASSLGGGTTEAFF. The CDR3 DNA reads TGTGCCAGCAGTTTAGGGGGGGGCACCACTGAAGCTTTCTTT.

The chain joins TRBV21-1 to TRBJ2-7; the table assigns TRBD1, which was not confirmed against the DNA. TRBV21-1 is assigned pseudogene status. The CDR3 runs to 14 residues. The CDR3, as DNA: TGTGCCAGCAGCAAGGACAGGGGTGCCTACGAGCAGTACTTC. Translating it yields CASSKDRGAYEQYF.

The rearrangement links TRBV18 to TRBJ2-7; 7 nucleotides line up with TRBD1. V gave up 3 bases and J gave up 5 bases; unmatched junction bases: 4. Germline V gene lookup returns CDR1 KGHSH and CDR2 LQKENI. CDR3 length: 13 residues. As DNA, the CDR3 is TGTGCCAGCTCACCTCGTACAGGGGACGAGCAGTACTTC. Translated: CASSPRTGDEQYF.

The chain has TRBV30 and TRBJ1-4; D perhaps matches TRBD1 (6 bases). The V end lost 3 bases, the J end lost 4 bases, and 12 bases lay between the germline ends. The CDR3 has 14 amino acids. Germline CDR1 reads GTSNPN; CDR2 reads SVGIG (reference sequence). CDR3 coding DNA: TGTGCCTGGAGCGATACAGGGATTAATGAAAAACTGTTTTTT. Translation gives CAWSDTGINEKLFF.

This sequence joins TRBV19 and TRBJ2-3; no definite D call. The V gene's germline CDR1 is LNHDA and CDR2 SQIVND (reference sequence). V shed 3 bases and J shed 5 bases, with 6 bases lying between them. This CDR3 spans 12 amino acids. This CDR3 reads CASSISEDTQYF. As DNA, the CDR3 is TGTGCCAGTAGTATCTCAGAAGATACGCAGTATTTT.

This chain connects TRBV6-1 to TRBJ2-2, with D possibly matching TRBD2 (6 bases). Germline values: CDR1 MNHNS, CDR2 SASEGT. The ends were cut back, 8 bases at V and 6 bases at J, with 7 bases in the middle. The CDR3 sequence is 11 residues long. The CDR3 DNA is TGTGCCAGCCGACTAGCCGGGGAGCTGTTTTTT. Translating gives CASRLAGELFF.

The rearrangement links TRBV27 to TRBJ2-4; D is possibly TRBD2 (6 bases). V lost 3 bases and J 1 base, leaving 13 bases between the germline ends. The CDR3 runs to 16 residues. Germline V gene data show CDR1 as MNHEY and CDR2 as SMNVEV (reference sequence). The CDR3 bases are TGTGCCAGCAGTTTGAATGGGGCGGGGGCCAAAAACATTCAGTACTTC. Encoded protein: CASSLNGAGAKNIQYF.

The rearrangement links TRBV5-1 to TRBJ2-3, with TRBD2 matching over 7 bases. The junction had 2 bases not matched to a gene; V was cut back by 0 bases and J by 7 bases. CDR3 length: 13 amino acids. The germline V gene encodes CDR1 SGHRS and CDR2 YFSETQ. CDR3 coding DNA: TGCGCCAGCAGCTTGGAGGGACTACATACGCAGTATTTT. Its translation is CASSLEGLHTQYF.

This clone was recorded only once. The chain has TRBV6-5 and TRBJ2-7; D is possibly TRBD1 (6 bases). Germline lookup yields CDR1 MNHEY and CDR2 SVGAGI. The V and J ends lost 3 bases and 7 bases respectively, with 19 bases between them. CDR3 length equals 15 residues. The CDR3 sequence is CASSYSVQGLQEQYF. CDR3 DNA sequence: TGTGCCAGCAGTTATTCGGTGCAGGGGCTCCAGGAGCAGTACTTC.

The rearrangement links TRBV10-3 to TRBJ2-2, with 11 bases fitting TRBD2. The V segment lost 0 bases and the J segment 7 bases; nucleotides outside the gene matches: 7. Germline V gene lookup returns CDR1 ENHRY and CDR2 SYGVKD. CDR3 length equals 17 residues. CDR3 in DNA: TGTGCCATCAGTGAGTCTTTAGCGGGAGGGTCGAGCGGGGAGCTGTTTTTT. Its protein is CAISESLAGGSSGELFF.

The V call is TRBV12-5, the J call TRBJ1-5, with 7 positions matching TRBD1. This CDR3 has 15 residues. The V and J ends lost 5 bases and 3 bases, in that order; junction bases with no gene match: 7. Germline V gene data show CDR1 as LGHNT and CDR2 as FRNRAP. CDR3 sequence (DNA): TGTGCTAGTGGTATGGGGGGACAGATCAATCAGCCCCAGCATTTT. This encodes CASGMGGQINQPQHF.

The CDR3 nucleotides read TGTGCCAGCAGCCTTATAGCGGGAACGCCCACAGATACGCAGTATTTT. It is translated as CASSLIAGTPTDTQYF. J is TRBJ2-3 and V is TRBV11-2, with 8 bases matching TRBD2. V lost 5 bases, J lost 2 bases, and 9 bases stayed unmatched. Germline V gene sequence: CDR1 SGHAT, CDR2 FQNNGV. This CDR3 spans 16 amino acids.

This chain uses TRBV2 with TRBJ1-2; D possibly corresponds to TRBD1 (5 bases). CDR1 SNHLY and CDR2 FYNNEI come from the germline V gene. There are 15 residues in the CDR3. V dropped 4 bases and J dropped 3 bases, with 15 bases sitting between them. The CDR3 region is CASSGSRVSDYGYTF. As DNA, the CDR3 is TGTGCCAGCAGTGGTTCCAGGGTTTCTGACTATGGCTACACCTTC.

This rearrangement joins TRBV7-9 to TRBJ2-7; 9 nucleotides align to TRBD2. CDR1 and CDR2 from the germline V gene are SEHNR and FQNEAQ (reference sequence). The J segment lost 4 bases and the V segment lost 5 bases, leaving 15 bases of the junction unmatched. This CDR3 has 17 residues. Written as DNA, the CDR3 is TGTGCCAGCAGCCCGAAAGCCCCCGCGGGGGGGCAGTACGAGCAGTACTTC. Encoded protein: CASSPKAPAGGQYEQYF.